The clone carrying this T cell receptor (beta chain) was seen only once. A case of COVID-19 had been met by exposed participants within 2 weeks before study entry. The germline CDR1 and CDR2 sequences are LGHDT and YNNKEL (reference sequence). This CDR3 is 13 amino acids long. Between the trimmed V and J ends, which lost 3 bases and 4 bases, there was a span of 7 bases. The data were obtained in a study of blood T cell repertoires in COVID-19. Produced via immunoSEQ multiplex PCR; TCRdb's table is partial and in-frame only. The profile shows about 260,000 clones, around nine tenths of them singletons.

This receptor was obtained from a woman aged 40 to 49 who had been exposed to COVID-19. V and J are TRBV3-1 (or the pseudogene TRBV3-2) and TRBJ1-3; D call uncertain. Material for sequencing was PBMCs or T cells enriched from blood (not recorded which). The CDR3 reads CASSQTSGNTIYF. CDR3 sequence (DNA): TGTGCCAGCAGCCAGACATCAGGAAACACCATATATTTT.